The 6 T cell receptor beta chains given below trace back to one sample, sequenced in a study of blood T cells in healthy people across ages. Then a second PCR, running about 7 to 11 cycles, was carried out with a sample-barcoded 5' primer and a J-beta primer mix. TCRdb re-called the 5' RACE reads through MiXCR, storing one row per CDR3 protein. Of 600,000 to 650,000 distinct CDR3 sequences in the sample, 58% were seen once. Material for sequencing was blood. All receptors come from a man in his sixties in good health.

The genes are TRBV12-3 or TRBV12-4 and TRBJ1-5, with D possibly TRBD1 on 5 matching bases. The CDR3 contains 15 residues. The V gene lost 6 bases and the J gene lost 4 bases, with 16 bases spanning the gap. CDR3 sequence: CASRSSDSSNQPQHF. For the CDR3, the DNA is TGTGCCAGCAGATCCTCAGACAGCTCAAATCAGCCCCAGCATTTT.

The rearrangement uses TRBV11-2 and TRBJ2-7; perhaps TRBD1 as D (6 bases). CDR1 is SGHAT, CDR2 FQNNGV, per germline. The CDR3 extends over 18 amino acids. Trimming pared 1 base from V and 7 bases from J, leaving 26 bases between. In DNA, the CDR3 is TGTGCCAGCAGCTTAGCGGCAGGGGTCCTGCTAAGTTACAATGAGCAGTACTTC. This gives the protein CASSLAAGVLLSYNEQYF. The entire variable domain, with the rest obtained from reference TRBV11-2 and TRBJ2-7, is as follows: EAGVAQSPRYKIIEKRQSVAFWCNPISGHATLYWYQQILGQGPKLLIQFQNNGVVDDSQLPKDRFSAERLKGVDSTLKIQPAKLEDSAVYLCASSLAAGVLLSYNEQYFGPGTRLTVT.

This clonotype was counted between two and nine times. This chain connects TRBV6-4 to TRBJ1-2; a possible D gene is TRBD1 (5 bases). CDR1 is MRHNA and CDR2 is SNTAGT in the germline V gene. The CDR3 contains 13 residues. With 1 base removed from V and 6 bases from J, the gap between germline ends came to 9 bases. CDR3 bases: TGTGCCAGCAGTGACTTCAGGGTGAATGGCTACACCTTC. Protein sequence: CASSDFRVNGYTF.

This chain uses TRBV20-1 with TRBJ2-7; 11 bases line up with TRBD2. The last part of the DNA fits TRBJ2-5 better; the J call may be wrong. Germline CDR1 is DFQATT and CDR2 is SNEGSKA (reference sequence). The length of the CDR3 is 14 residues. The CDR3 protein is CSANSGGALETQYF. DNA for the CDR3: TGCAGTGCCAATAGCGGGGGGGCTCTAGAGACCCAGTACTTC.

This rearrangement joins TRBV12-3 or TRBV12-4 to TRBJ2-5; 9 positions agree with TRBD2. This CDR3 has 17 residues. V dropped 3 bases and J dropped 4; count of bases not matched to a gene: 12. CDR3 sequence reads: CASSLGSGGPRGETQYF. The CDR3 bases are TGTGCCAGCAGTTTGGGTAGCGGGGGACCTAGGGGAGAGACCCAGTACTTC.

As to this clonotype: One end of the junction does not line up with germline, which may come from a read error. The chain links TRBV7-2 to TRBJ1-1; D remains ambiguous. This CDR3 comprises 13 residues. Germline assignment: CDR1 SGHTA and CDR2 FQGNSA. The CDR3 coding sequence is TGTGCCAGCAGTTATAGAGTGAACACTGGAGCTTTCTTT. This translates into CASSYRVNTGAFF.